This TCR beta chain was recorded in a study of shared clonotypes between healthy human individuals (dated by TCRdb to the early 2020s). General notes on the study: The cohort comprised two women and three men aged 18 to 49 years. Per donor, three plates each were used for CD4 naive and CD4 memory, two for CD8 naive, and one for CD8 memory. To estimate repertoire size and how much clonotypes are shared between individuals, the study performed deep sequencing of blood TCR repertoires from five healthy adults. Different laboratories and diverse techniques were used to prepare libraries and sequence TCR repertoires, to increase sequencing depth and limit assay-specific biases. Leukapheresis yielded between about 0.85 and 9.5 billion PBMCs per donor.

CDR3 length: 14 amino acids, cysteine to phenylalanine. The only DNA kept is the CDR3, 42 bases in frame from the first base. From the germline V gene, CDR1 is MNHNS and CDR2 is SASEGT. A distance of 14 bases separates the germline ends of V and J, which lose 6 bases and 3 bases respectively. The donors were healthy, HIV-negative adults who had no recently reported acute infections or vaccinations. Only Caucasian adults living in Nashville, Tennessee, USA were represented among the donors. Magnetic negative selection was used to enrich CD4+ T cells, after which naive cells were positively selected on CD45RA and the negative fraction became the memory subset. Blood was obtained by leukapheresis, after which PBMCs were separated by Ficoll-Histopaque density gradient centrifugation and cryopreserved in liquid nitrogen vapor phase. Purity and quantity of every magnetically sorted T cell population were checked by analytical flow cytometry. Genomic DNA was isolated from each sorted fraction and quantified by UV absorbance on a Nanodrop 2000c.

Using the deep immunoSEQ assay, multiplex PCR amplified TCR CDR3 regions from genomic DNA. For each cell subset, the extracted genomic DNA was distributed evenly across all wells of several immunoSEQ 96-well plates, and each plate served as one replicate. For sorted subsets, each replicate PCR was loaded with roughly 200 ng genomic DNA, equivalent to about 30,000 T cell genomes. The purified libraries were quantified using a Qubit 3.0 fluorometer, sized with a Bioanalyzer 2100, and then quantified again using the KAPA Library Quantification kit. Every immunoSEQ 96-well plate was sequenced on a separate single-read 150-cycle Illumina NextSeq 550 flow cell. The authors processed their data as follows. Because the immunoSEQ output included only junctional sequences and no quality scores, the filtering could not be the same as the filtering used for full-length reads. To assign V/J genes and CDR3, sequences were annotated against IMGT germline references using PyIR, a Python wrapper for IgBLAST v1.9. Reads with weak V/J assignments (E-value above 1e-6), missing CDR3, stop codons, out-of-frame junctions, or ambiguous translated residues were removed. V3J clonotypes were defined by identical inferred V gene, J gene, and CDR3 amino acid sequence. The percentage overlap between two repertoires was calculated by dividing the number of shared unique clonotypes by the size of the smaller repertoire. Three approaches were used to assess repertoire richness: RTK rarefaction, the Chao1 estimator, and Recon v2.1 estimates of unobserved clonotypes. Generation probabilities for all TCRbeta clonotypes obtained by the gDNA method from several donors were computed using OLGA. TCRdb retrieved this table from immuneACCESS and kept in-frame rearrangements only. Not all clones are present; in checked studies, unresolved V genes account for under half, and no reason is known for the remainder. That table is the source of V, J and clone size, and D and trimming were worked out from the DNA. The sample table shows some 980,000 clones, and more than 75% are seen once. The biggest ten clones account for over 1.3% of the sample.

In its sample, this clone was seen a few times. Its antigen target is currently unknown. Per-base quality was not reported, and no clone a single base away is much larger than it. Broad study findings and their caveats: Rarefaction of sorted-subset datasets indicated incomplete sequencing despite the large sequencing depth. Pairwise subsampling led to the expectation that sequencing depth would affect the degree of clonotype sharing among donors. Across several donors, 4.5% to 6.5% of naive CD4, approximately 3.6% of naive CD8, 2.3% of memory CD4, and approximately 0.4% of memory CD8 clonotypes were shared. Estimated clonotype richness was generally larger for naive than for memory subsets. Sampling was restricted to blood, and TCR repertoires in tissues likely differ from the TCR repertoires found in blood. Compared with non-shared clonotypes, clonotypes shared by all four sorted-subset donors had higher generation probabilities. The small number of donors limited the genetic and exposure-history diversity represented.

The TCR was taken from a man aged 18 to 35 in good health. Material: memory CD4+ T cells sorted from blood. The label giving this sample's cell subset or site can be read as: CD45RA-negative fraction. This sequence uses TRBV6-1 and TRBJ2-5; matching of 7 bases hints at TRBD1 as the D gene. The DNA sequence reads TGTGCCAGCAGGGAGGGGGCCTGGGAAGAGACCCAGTACTTC. Its translation is CASREGAWEETQYF.